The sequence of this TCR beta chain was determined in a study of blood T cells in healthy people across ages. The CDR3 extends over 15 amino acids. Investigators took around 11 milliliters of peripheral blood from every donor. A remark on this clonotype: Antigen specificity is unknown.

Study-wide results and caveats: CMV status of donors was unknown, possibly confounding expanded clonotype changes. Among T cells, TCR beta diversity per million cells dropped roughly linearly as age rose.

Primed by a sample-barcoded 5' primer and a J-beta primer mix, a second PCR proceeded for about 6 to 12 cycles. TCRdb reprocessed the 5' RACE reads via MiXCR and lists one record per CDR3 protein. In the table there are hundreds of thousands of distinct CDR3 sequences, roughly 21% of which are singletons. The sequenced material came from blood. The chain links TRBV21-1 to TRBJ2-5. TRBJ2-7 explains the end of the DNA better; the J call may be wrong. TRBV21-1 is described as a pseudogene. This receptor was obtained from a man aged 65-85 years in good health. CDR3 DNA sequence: TGTGCCAGCAGCAAAGCGCTTTGTCTCGGTTGCGAGCAGTACTTC. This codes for CASSKALCLGCEQYF.